This T cell receptor (beta chain) was observed in a study of T cell clonotyping in hematopoietic cell transplantation. This table comes from immunoSEQ multiplex PCR, and its TCRdb copy is limited to in-frame clones, with some not included. The table has approximately 4,200 clones, around 82% seen once; the top ten hold about 24%. Study-wide points: At the given depth, recipient repertoires were over 95% de novo clonotypes. CD4 and CD8 repertoire contributions could not be separated without sorting. Recipient TCR diversity dropped after transplant; expanded clonotypes rose from day 30 to 180.

On this clone: The antigen remains undetermined.

The receptor's source is a male patient aged 55 to 70 who had an allogeneic stem cell transplant from an unrelated donor, so T cells may come from the graft donor. Some clones in this sample may be carry-over from other donors' samples. Specimen: peripheral blood mononuclear cells, collected 180 days after allogeneic stem cell transplant.

The CDR3 nucleotides read TGTGCTAGTGCCCCCACCACAGATACGCAGTATTTT. Translating it yields CASAPTTDTQYF. The gene calls are TRBV12-5 and TRBJ2-3; D is unresolved. Germline V lookup: CDR1 LGHNT, CDR2 FRNRAP. Trimming cost V 7 bases and J 2 bases, with 7 bases left between them. The CDR3 consists of 12 residues.